This T cell receptor (beta chain) was identified in a study of PD-L1 blockade in urothelial cancer. Some clones are missing from TCRdb's copy, which holds only in-frame ones; the method was immunoSEQ multiplex PCR. The repertoire holds 90,000 to 120,000 clones, with approximately 85% as singletons. CDR1 SGHDT and CDR2 YYEEEE come from the germline V gene. Trimming removed 7 bases at V and 2 bases at J, with 9 bases between. The length of the CDR3 is 12 residues. Source: PBMCs, taken around atezolizumab (anti-PD-L1) treatment. This clonotype was sampled from a man in his forties or fifties with urothelial cancer. The chain couples TRBV5-6 to TRBJ1-1; the D gene is possibly TRBD1 (5 bases). CDR3 sequence (DNA): TGTGCCAGCCAGGGTGGCAACACTGAAGCTTTCTTT. Translated: CASQGGNTEAFF.